These T cell receptor beta chains were read from a single sample in a study of T-cell reconstitution after alpha-beta-depleted transplantation in children. TCRdb passed the PCR reads through MiXCR, listing each CDR3 protein once. The profile shows approximately 650,000 distinct CDR3 sequences, around 13% of them singletons. Sequencing used PBMCs, obtained before TCRalphabeta/CD19-depleted stem cell transplant. Receptors originate from a girl aged 2-10 years with congenital amegakaryocytic thrombocytopenia, due to receive a stem cell transplant. The CDR3 runs from the conserved cysteine through the conserved F or W. The order of the fields is V gene, D gene, clone size, J gene, CDR3 DNA, CDR3 protein. The D gene is left open where the match is weak. Clone size, where shown, is once, few, many, or a class for clones that have expanded.

V gene: TRBV28
D gene: TRBD2
clone size: few
J gene: TRBJ2-3
CDR3 DNA: TGTGCCAGCAGAACTGTAGCGGGAGTAGGAGATACGCAGTATTTT
CDR3 protein: CASRTVAGVGDTQYF

V gene: TRBV7-2
D gene: TRBD2
clone size: NA
J gene: TRBJ2-7
CDR3 DNA: TGTGCCAGCAGCCCCTCCCCGTTGGTAGCGGGCTACGAGCAGTACTTC
CDR3 protein: CASSPSPLVAGYEQYF

V gene: TRBV5-5
D gene: NA
clone size: many
J gene: TRBJ2-1
CDR3 DNA: TGTGCCAGCAGCTTCCTGAGGGCTGAGCAGTTCTTC
CDR3 protein: CASSFLRAEQFF

V gene: TRBV18
D gene: TRBD1
clone size: few
J gene: TRBJ2-3
CDR3 DNA: TGTGCCAGCTCACCCCAGGGGGTGGAAGATACGCAGTATTTT
CDR3 protein: CASSPQGVEDTQYF

V gene: TRBV7-9
D gene: TRBD2
clone size: NA
J gene: TRBJ2-7
CDR3 DNA: TGTGCCAGCAGCTTAGGCGGGAGTCACTACGAGCAGTACTTC
CDR3 protein: CASSLGGSHYEQYF

V gene: TRBV5-1
D gene: NA
clone size: many
J gene: TRBJ2-2
CDR3 DNA: TGCGCCAGCAGCTTGGAGTGGCAGACCAACACCGGGGAGCTGTTTTTT
CDR3 protein: CASSLEWQTNTGELFF

V gene: TRBV6-6
D gene: NA
clone size: many
J gene: TRBJ2-5
CDR3 DNA: TGTGCCAGCAGGGTGACTAGGGAGGAGACCCAGTACTTC
CDR3 protein: CASRVTREETQYF

V gene: TRBV14
D gene: NA
clone size: NA
J gene: TRBJ1-5
CDR3 DNA: TGTGCCAGCAGCCAAGCTCCGGGCCAGGACGGTTGGCCCCAGCATTTT
CDR3 protein: CASSQAPGQDGWPQHF

V gene: TRBV20-1
D gene: TRBD2
clone size: many
J gene: TRBJ2-1
CDR3 DNA: TGCAGTGGGTCTAGCGGGAAGGGATACAATGAGCAGTTCTTC
CDR3 protein: CSGSSGKGYNEQFF

V gene: TRBV29-1
D gene: TRBD2
clone size: few
J gene: TRBJ2-5
CDR3 DNA: TGCAGCGTGGGGAGACAGCCCTTGAGACTAGCGGGAGGTAGCGAGACCCAGTACTTC
CDR3 protein: CSVGRQPLRLAGGSETQYF

V gene: TRBV12-3/TRBV12-4
D gene: NA
clone size: many
J gene: TRBJ1-6
CDR3 DNA: TGTGCCAGCAGTTTAGTCGGTTCACCCCTCCACTTT
CDR3 protein: CASSLVGSPLHF

V gene: TRBV5-1
D gene: TRBD2
clone size: few
J gene: TRBJ2-1
CDR3 DNA: TGCGCCAGCAGCTACAGCGGGAGGGAAGAAGAGCAGTTCTTC
CDR3 protein: CASSYSGREEEQFF

V gene: TRBV5-1
D gene: NA
clone size: NA
J gene: TRBJ2-1
CDR3 DNA: TGCGCCAGCAGCTTGGCGGGGTCGGGTTTGTCGGAGTACGGTGAGCAGTTCTTC
CDR3 protein: CASSLAGSGLSEYGEQFF

V gene: TRBV5-1
D gene: NA
clone size: few
J gene: TRBJ1-4
CDR3 DNA: TGCGCCAGCAGCCCGGAGAGAGGAAAGGAAAAACTGTTTTTT
CDR3 protein: CASSPERGKEKLFF

V gene: TRBV7-2
D gene: NA
clone size: NA
J gene: TRBJ2-1
CDR3 DNA: TGTGCCAGCAGCTTATCACCGACAGAGAAGTTCTTC
CDR3 protein: CASSLSPTEKFF

V gene: TRBV6-1
D gene: TRBD2
clone size: many
J gene: TRBJ2-1
CDR3 DNA: TGTGCCAGCAGACCTAGCGGGAGACACAATGAGCAGTTCTTC
CDR3 protein: CASRPSGRHNEQFF

V gene: TRBV5-1
D gene: NA
clone size: many
J gene: TRBJ1-4
CDR3 DNA: TGCGCCAGCAGCCCACAAGCAACTAATGAAAAACTGTTTTTT
CDR3 protein: CASSPQATNEKLFF

V gene: TRBV12-3/TRBV12-4
D gene: NA
clone size: many
J gene: TRBJ1-4
CDR3 DNA: TGTGCCAGCAGTTTTCAGGAGGGGAATGAAAAACTGTTTTTT
CDR3 protein: CASSFQEGNEKLFF

V gene: TRBV7-8
D gene: TRBD2
clone size: NA
J gene: TRBJ2-1
CDR3 DNA: TGTGCCAGCAGCCCGGGACTAGGCGGCGAGCAGTTCTTC
CDR3 protein: CASSPGLGGEQFF

V gene: TRBV5-1
D gene: TRBD2
clone size: many
J gene: TRBJ2-7
CDR3 DNA: TGCGCCAGCAGCTTAACCGGGACTAGCGACCCCTACGAGCAGTACTTC
CDR3 protein: CASSLTGTSDPYEQYF

V gene: TRBV6-5
D gene: NA
clone size: many
J gene: TRBJ2-2
CDR3 DNA: TGTGCCAGCAGTTACGGTGGGATACTCACCGGGGAGCTGTTTTTT
CDR3 protein: CASSYGGILTGELFF

V gene: TRBV18
D gene: NA
clone size: NA
J gene: TRBJ2-3
CDR3 DNA: TGTGCCAGCTCAGGGAAAGATACGCAGTATTTT
CDR3 protein: CASSGKDTQYF

V gene: TRBV20-1
D gene: NA
clone size: NA
J gene: TRBJ2-1
CDR3 DNA: TGCAGTGCTAGAGATTCATGGGCTTTTTCTTACAATGAGCAGTTCTTC
CDR3 protein: CSARDSWAFSYNEQFF

V gene: TRBV7-2
D gene: NA
clone size: few
J gene: TRBJ2-6
CDR3 DNA: TGTGCCAGCAGCCGACTTAGCTCTGGGGCCAACGTCCTGACTTTC
CDR3 protein: CASSRLSSGANVLTF

V gene: TRBV10-3
D gene: NA
clone size: few
J gene: TRBJ2-1
CDR3 DNA: TGTGTCACGTCCGGGACTTTGTCCTACAATGAGCAGTTCTTC
CDR3 protein: CVTSGTLSYNEQFF

V gene: TRBV6-1
D gene: NA
clone size: NA
J gene: TRBJ1-1
CDR3 DNA: TGTGCCAGCAGCGACGACAGGAACACTGAAGCTTTCTTT
CDR3 protein: CASSDDRNTEAFF

V gene: TRBV5-1
D gene: NA
clone size: NA
J gene: TRBJ2-5
CDR3 DNA: TGCGCCAGCAGCTTCCACCGTCGGGGCCAAGAGACCCAGTACTTC
CDR3 protein: CASSFHRRGQETQYF

V gene: TRBV15
D gene: NA
clone size: many
J gene: TRBJ2-7
CDR3 DNA: TGTGCCACCAGCAGAGATCCTAACCCAGGGGTCGAGCAGTACTTC
CDR3 protein: CATSRDPNPGVEQYF

V gene: TRBV27
D gene: NA
clone size: many
J gene: TRBJ1-5
CDR3 DNA: TGTGCCAGCAGTACCCGGCAGGTGGGGATAAGCAATCAGCCCCAGCATTTT
CDR3 protein: CASSTRQVGISNQPQHF

V gene: TRBV5-1
D gene: NA
clone size: many
J gene: TRBJ1-4
CDR3 DNA: TGCGCCAGCAGCTGGGAGGACAGCGATGAAAAACTGTTTTTT
CDR3 protein: CASSWEDSDEKLFF

V gene: TRBV6-5
D gene: NA
clone size: NA
J gene: TRBJ2-3
CDR3 DNA: TGTGCCAGCAGTTCTGGAGGAGGAAGCGACCCCACAGATACGCAGTATTTT
CDR3 protein: CASSSGGGSDPTDTQYF

V gene: TRBV20-1
D gene: NA
clone size: many
J gene: TRBJ2-5
CDR3 DNA: TGCAGTGCTCCGTCGGGGTTGTCAGAGACCCAGTACTTC
CDR3 protein: CSAPSGLSETQYF